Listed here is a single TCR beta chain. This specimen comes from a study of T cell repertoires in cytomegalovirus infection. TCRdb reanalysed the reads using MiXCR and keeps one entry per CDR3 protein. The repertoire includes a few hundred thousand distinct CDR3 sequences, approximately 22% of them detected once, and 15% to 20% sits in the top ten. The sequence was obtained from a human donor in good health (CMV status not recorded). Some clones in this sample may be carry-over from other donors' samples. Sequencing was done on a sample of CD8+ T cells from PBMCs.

The CDR3 reads CASSLGDRFSGQYF. The DNA of the CDR3 is TGTGCCAGCAGCTTAGGCGACAGGTTCTCGGGCCAGTACTTC. The chain uses TRBV13 and TRBJ2-5, with D perhaps matching TRBD1 (6 bases). This CDR3 region has 14 residues. Trimming took 0 bases from V and 10 from J, leaving 15 bases between them. Germline assignment: CDR1 PRHDT and CDR2 FYEKMQ (reference sequence).